The next 28 T cell receptor beta chains were all read from a single sample in a study of spatial heterogeneity in lung cancer (dated by TCRdb to the late 2010s). The time point label of this sample denotes: sample taken at primary tumor resection. These receptors' antigens are unknown. Study-wide findings and limitations: The tumor nonsynonymous mutation count correlated with the number of expanded intratumoral alpha and beta TCRs.

Library construction relied on 5' RACE. The sequencing machine was a NextSeq 500. TCRdb passed the public sequencing reads through fastp at Q25 and MiXCR, retaining productive beta sequences. Every CDR3 protein is listed once, alongside the most common genes and DNA of its rows. The sample yields around 5,000 distinct CDR3 sequences; 6% to 8.5% were counted once. The ten largest clonotypes hold about 20% of the sample. The sequencing used lung tumor tissue, collected at surgery. All receptors come from a male donor with early-stage non-small cell lung cancer.

This clonotype is categorized as medium-sized (0.01 to 0.1%). The chain recombines TRBV28 with TRBJ2-1; 7 nucleotides match TRBD2. The CDR3 consists of 14 residues. V shed 6 bases, J shed 2 bases, and the junction held 4 bases outside the gene matches. Germline V gene sequence: CDR1 MDHEN, CDR2 SYDVKM. The chain's CDR3 is CASRASGTYNEQFF. Written as DNA, the CDR3 is TGTGCCAGCAGGGCTAGCGGCACCTACAATGAGCAGTTCTTC.

This clonotype came up many times. This chain connects TRBV6-5 to TRBJ2-2, with unresolved D. The CDR3 runs to 15 residues. The V gene lost 3 bases and the J gene lost 2 bases, with 10 bases spanning the gap. Germline CDR1 and CDR2: MNHEY and SVGAGI. The chain's CDR3 is CASSYSNINTGELFF. DNA for the CDR3: TGTGCCAGCAGTTATTCGAATATCAACACCGGGGAGCTGTTTTTT.

This clonotype has only one observation. The V call is TRBV3-1, the J call TRBJ2-7; D remains ambiguous. Trimming removed 4 bases at V and 6 bases at J, with 10 bases between. There are 12 residues in the CDR3. Germline V gene sequence: CDR1 LGHDT, CDR2 YNNKEL (reference sequence). This CDR3 reads CASSRDLLEQYF. CDR3 DNA: TGTGCCAGCAGCCGAGACTTGCTCGAGCAGTACTTC.

The V call is TRBV20-1, the J call TRBJ2-7; 12 positions match TRBD2. Germline CDR1 DFQATT, CDR2 SNEGSKA (reference sequence). V was pared by 5 bases and J by 6 bases, with 8 bases of the junction left unmatched. This CDR3 has 14 residues. The CDR3 loop is CSAEPSGGASEQYF. DNA for the CDR3: TGCAGTGCTGAACCTAGCGGGGGGGCAAGCGAGCAGTACTTC.

This clonotype is judged medium-sized. The gene calls are TRBV20-1 and TRBJ1-6; the D is unclear. Between the trimmed V and J ends, which lost 0 bases and 14 bases, there was a span of 17 bases. This CDR3 has 14 amino acids. CDR1 is DFQATT, CDR2 SNEGSKA, per germline (reference sequence). CDR3 region: CSARDASRQGTLHF. The CDR3 coding sequence is TGCAGTGCTAGAGATGCCAGTCGACAAGGGACCCTCCACTTT.

This clonotype is classed as medium-sized. V and J are TRBV3-1 and TRBJ2-1; D is tentatively TRBD1 or TRBD2 (6 bases each). This CDR3 spans 13 amino acids. Germline CDR1 LGHDT, CDR2 YNNKEL (reference sequence). V was trimmed by 1 base and J by 10 bases, leaving 11 bases between them. The CDR3 region is CASSQGRGGEQFF. The CDR3 nucleotides read TGTGCCAGCAGCCAAGGCAGGGGAGGCGAGCAGTTCTTC.

At least ten counts were recorded for this clonotype. The CDR3 DNA follows: TGTGCCAGTACAAATACGGGGGCCGCCGGGGAGCTGTTTTTT. Residues: CASTNTGAAGELFF. The chain has TRBV19 and TRBJ2-2, with D possibly called TRBD1 or TRBD2 (6 bases each). CDR3 size: 14 residues. From germline, CDR1 is LNHDA and CDR2 SQIVND (reference sequence). V lost 7 bases and J lost 6, with 15 bases in between. Supplemented by reference TRBV19 and TRBJ2-2, the full variable domain reads DGGITQSPKYLFRKEGQNVTLSCEQNLNHDAMYWYRQDPGQGLRLIYYSQIVNDFQKGDIAEGYSVSREKKESFPLTVTSAQKNPTAFYLCASTNTGAAGELFFGEGSRLTVL.

In its sample, this clonotype was seen many times. This chain connects TRBV13 to TRBJ2-7; TRBD1 matches at 9 bases. With V trimmed by 5 bases and J by 7 bases, 6 bases remained unmatched. Looked up from germline, CDR1 is PRHDT and CDR2 is FYEKMQ (reference sequence). The CDR3 loop spans 13 amino acids. The CDR3 sequence: CASSPGTGREQYF. The CDR3 nucleotides read TGTGCCAGCAGCCCAGGGACAGGGAGAGAGCAGTACTTC.

This clonotype counts as medium-sized. The chain employs TRBV7-9 and TRBJ2-7; tentative D call: TRBD1 (5 bases). Germline V CDR1 and CDR2: SEHNR, FQNEAQ (reference sequence). The CDR3 is 16 residues long. Trimming stripped 5 bases from V and 5 bases from J, with 22 bases between. The CDR3 here is CASSPPAAGYNHEQYF. DNA for the CDR3: TGTGCCAGCAGCCCGCCGGCGGCAGGGTACAACCACGAGCAGTACTTC.

This clonotype appeared many times. V gene TRBV5-1 combines with J gene TRBJ2-7; 11 nucleotides agree with TRBD2. Germline assignment: CDR1 SGHRS and CDR2 YFSETQ. The V and J ends lost 4 bases and 0 bases, in that order; junction bases with no gene match: 3. The CDR3 is 15 amino acids. The CDR3 nucleotides are TGCGCCAGCAGCCCGGGACTAGCGGCCTCCTACGAGCAGTACTTC. Its protein is CASSPGLAASYEQYF.

This clonotype is medium-sized by share. This chain uses TRBV20-1 with TRBJ2-1, with D possibly called TRBD1 or TRBD2 (5 bases each). Germline CDR1 reads DFQATT; CDR2 reads SNEGSKA (reference sequence). The CDR3 spans 16 residues. Trimming removed 4 bases at V and 4 bases at J, with 20 bases between. CDR3 residues: CSAIDGTASLYNEQFF. CDR3 nucleotide sequence: TGCAGTGCTATCGATGGGACGGCCAGCCTTTACAATGAGCAGTTCTTC.

Sample share makes this clonotype medium-sized. The CDR3: CASSGPLGEGTEAFF. DNA of the CDR3: TGTGCCAGCAGTGGGCCCTTAGGGGAAGGGACTGAAGCTTTCTTT. V is TRBV2 and J is TRBJ1-1; D is possibly TRBD1 (5 bases). Germline CDR1 is SNHLY and CDR2 is FYNNEI. Trimming pared 4 bases from V and 5 bases from J, leaving 17 bases between. The CDR3 is made up of 15 amino acids. The full variable domain, in which reference TRBV2 and TRBJ1-1 provide the parts outside the CDR3, is EPEVTQTPSHQVTQMGQEVILRCVPISNHLYFYWYRQILGQKVEFLVSFYNNEISEKSEIFDDQFSVERPDGSNFTLKIRSTKLEDSAMYFCASSGPLGEGTEAFFGQGTRLTVV.

This clonotype has a count of ten or more. CDR3 sequence reads: CSVELDTDTQYF. The DNA for the CDR3 is TGCAGCGTTGAACTGGACACAGATACGCAGTATTTT. The chain has TRBV29-1 and TRBJ2-3; D is unclear. The ends were cut back, 2 bases at V and 2 bases at J, with 5 bases in the middle. Germline values: CDR1 SQVTM, CDR2 ANQGSEA. The length of the CDR3 is 12 residues.

To note about this clonotype: With a much larger clone just one base away, this may be a read error. The rearrangement joins TRBV20-1 to TRBJ2-7; 10 nucleotides match TRBD2. This CDR3 contains 13 residues. Germline V gives CDR1 DFQATT, CDR2 SNEGSKA (reference sequence). The CDR3 region is CSPRTSGYYEQHF. The CDR3 DNA follows: TGCAGTCCCCGGACTAGCGGCTACTACGAGCAGCACTTC.

In this sample, this clonotype turned up a few times. A read error may be the cause here, since a much bigger clone is one base away. V is TRBV28 and J is TRBJ1-5; D is unresolved. This CDR3 is built from 14 residues. In germline, CDR1 is MDHEN, CDR2 SYDVKM. The CDR3: CASNQPARYQPRHF. In DNA form, the CDR3 reads TGTGCCAGCAACCAACCCGCCCGCTATCAGCCCCGGCATTTT.

In its sample, this clonotype ranks as medium-sized (0.01 to 0.1%). The chain has TRBV27 and TRBJ2-5; D might be TRBD1 or TRBD2, each matching 5 bases. CDR3 length: 12 residues. V lost 3 bases to trimming and J lost 7 bases, with 9 bases between them. Germline loops: CDR1 MNHEY, CDR2 SMNVEV (reference sequence). Here the CDR3 reads CASSFRDGTQYF. CDR3 coding DNA: TGTGCCAGCAGTTTCAGGGACGGGACCCAGTACTTC.

This clonotype was counted many times. The chain couples TRBV5-5 to TRBJ1-6; 8 bases line up with TRBD1. With V trimmed by 4 bases and J by 6 bases, 12 bases remained unmatched. CDR1 is SGHKS, CDR2 YYEKEE, per germline (reference sequence). The length of the CDR3 is 17 residues. In DNA, the CDR3 is TGTGCCAGCAGCCAAAGGACAGGGACAGCTCCTAATTCACCCCTCCACTTT. Translated, it gives CASSQRTGTAPNSPLHF.

This clonotype was counted ten times or more. V and J are TRBV11-2 and TRBJ2-5; D possibly matches TRBD1 or TRBD2 (5 bases each). CDR3 length: 16 residues. Trimming shortened V by 5 bases and J by 1 base, and 17 bases separated the two germline ends. Germline values: CDR1 SGHAT, CDR2 FQNNGV. Here the CDR3 reads CASSPGIRRTQETQYF. CDR3 bases: TGTGCCAGCAGCCCAGGGATTCGGAGGACCCAAGAGACCCAGTACTTC.

Sample share makes this clonotype medium-sized. The chain recombines TRBV2 with TRBJ1-5, with D perhaps matching TRBD1 (6 bases). The CDR3 loop spans 15 amino acids. Germline V lookup: CDR1 SNHLY, CDR2 FYNNEI. The V gene lost 5 bases and the J gene lost 4 bases, with 15 bases spanning the gap. The CDR3 nucleotides read TGTGCCAGCAGTATGGACAGTGGGGGTAATCAGCCCCAGCATTTT. This codes for CASSMDSGGNQPQHF.

The V call is TRBV18, the J call TRBJ2-7; tentative D call: TRBD1 (6 bases). The V and J ends lost 3 bases and 2 bases respectively, with 11 bases between them. Germline CDR1 KGHSH, CDR2 LQKENI. This CDR3 is built from 14 residues. The CDR3, as DNA: TGTGCCAGCTCACCTGACAGGAGCACCTACGAGCAGTACTTC. Amino acids: CASSPDRSTYEQYF.

Regarding this clonotype: This could be a read error, since a much larger clone is one nucleotide away. The rearrangement joins TRBV12-3 or TRBV12-4 to TRBJ2-2; the D gene is possibly TRBD1 (5 bases). Between the trimmed V and J ends, which lost 6 bases and 1 base, there was a span of 12 bases. The CDR3 is 15 amino acids. This CDR3 reads CASSSWGGNTGELFF. The CDR3 DNA reads as TGTGCCAGCAGCTCCTGGGGCGGGAACACCGGGGAGCTGTTTTTT.

This chain joins TRBV7-2 and TRBJ2-5; 7 bases match TRBD2. The CDR3 runs 13 residues. V shed 1 base and J 13 bases; nucleotides not matched to a gene: 9. The V gene's germline CDR1 is SGHTA and CDR2 FQGNSA. CDR3 sequence reads: CASSLGVGTTPYF. As DNA, the CDR3 is TGTGCCAGCAGCTTAGGAGTAGGGACTACACCGTACTTC.

This clonotype was observed many times. The chain employs TRBV28 and TRBJ2-3, with D tentatively TRBD2 (7 bases). Germline V gene sequence: CDR1 MDHEN, CDR2 SYDVKM. The V end was cut by 1 base, the J end by 6 bases, with 17 bases between. The CDR3 covers 16 residues. The CDR3 reads CASSLSERGQGDTQYF. For the CDR3, the DNA is TGTGCCAGCAGTTTATCTGAGCGGGGCCAGGGGGATACGCAGTATTTT. Supplemented by reference TRBV28 and TRBJ2-3, the full variable domain reads DVKVTQSSRYLVKRTGEKVFLECVQDMDHENMFWYRQDPGLGLRLIYFSYDVKMKEKGDIPEGYSVSREKKERFSLILESASTNQTSMYLCASSLSERGQGDTQYFGPGTRLTVL.

This clonotype is large in the sample. The V gene is TRBV5-1, the J gene TRBJ2-1; D gene unclear. Germline V gives CDR1 SGHRS, CDR2 YFSETQ. The V gene lost 0 bases and the J gene lost 2 bases, with 9 bases spanning the gap. The CDR3 spans 15 residues. CDR3 in DNA: TGCGCCAGCAGCTTGGTCCAGGATGCCTACAATGAGCAGTTCTTC. This encodes CASSLVQDAYNEQFF.

This clonotype was observed at least ten times. The rearrangement uses TRBV11-3 and TRBJ2-5; D possibly matches TRBD1 or TRBD2 (5 bases each). Between the trimmed V and J ends, which lost 4 bases and 2 bases, there was a span of 14 bases. CDR3 length: 15 residues. Germline V CDR1 and CDR2: SGHNT, YENEEA. The CDR3 DNA reads as TGTGCCAGCAGCTCCGCCGGGACGTTGCAAGAGACCCAGTACTTC. Encoded protein: CASSSAGTLQETQYF.

This clonotype has at least ten counts. V usage is TRBV4-1 and J usage is TRBJ2-7; maybe TRBD2 (6 bases). CDR1 MGHRA and CDR2 YSYEKL come from the germline V gene. The CDR3 length is 16 residues. Deletions cut 5 bases from V and 0 bases from J, with 17 bases between. CDR3 coding DNA: TGCGCCAGCAGCTCCGCCCCAGCGGGCCCCTCCTACGAGCAGTACTTC. Its protein product is CASSSAPAGPSYEQYF.

This clonotype came up many times. V is TRBV20-1 and J is TRBJ1-5; D perhaps matches TRBD1 (5 bases). The germline CDR1 and CDR2 sequences are DFQATT and SNEGSKA (reference sequence). V was clipped by 3 bases and J by 4 bases, with 13 bases between them. CDR3 length equals 14 residues. The CDR3 here is CSASQYRRNQPQHF. The CDR3 region has the DNA TGCAGTGCTAGTCAATACAGGAGAAATCAGCCCCAGCATTTT.

Many counts were recorded for this clonotype. The J gene is TRBJ2-2, the V gene TRBV28, with 8 bases identical to TRBD2. Trimming took 3 bases from V and 6 from J; bases not matched to a gene: 3. The CDR3 extends over 14 amino acids. Germline V CDR1 and CDR2: MDHEN, SYDVKM. This chain's CDR3 is CASSFQREPGELFF. DNA for the CDR3: TGTGCCAGCAGTTTCCAGCGGGAGCCCGGGGAGCTGTTTTTT.